This TCR beta chain was found in a study of blood T cell repertoires in COVID-19 (dated by TCRdb to 2018 to 2020). About the full investigation: Collaborator samples came from the United States, Italy and Spain and covered acute and convalescent phases of COVID-19. The repertoires were made available in a free public database intended to serve as a resource for research on the immune response to SARS-CoV-2. The dataset comprised deeply sampled blood TCRbeta repertoires from subjects exposed to, actively infected with, or recovered from COVID-19. The material from the prospective study consisted of cDNA or gDNA derived from T cells, B-cell-depleted T cells, or PBMCs. The samples were drawn from two sources: the first 160 participants of the ongoing ImmuneRACE study, and about 1,300 subjects contributed by 6 global collaborators. The sample metadata nearly always contained a de-identified subject ID, COVID-19 status, age in years and sex. Where available, HLA class I and class II types were taken from metadata supplied by the sample provider and were not determined by assay-based typing. Overall study results and their limits: The quantity of clinical and demographic metadata differed by source and by participant and was supplied without curation.

Concerning this clone: Its antigen remains undetermined. No per-base quality is available; no much larger clone lies one base away.

Each collaborating institution followed its own protocols to collect whole blood in K2EDTA tubes. Collaborator samples were shipped for TCRbeta analysis as frozen whole blood, isolated PBMCs, or DNA extracted from either sample type. The immunoSEQ Assay, a bias-controlled multiplex PCR, was used to amplify TCRbeta CDR3 regions from genomic DNA. On the study's bioinformatics: The number of nucleated cells in each sample was estimated from the amplification of reference gene primers within the assay. Sequence reads were collapsed and filtered to measure the absolute abundance of every unique TCRbeta CDR3 rearrangement. For each sample, productive Simpson clonality was calculated as the square root of Simpson's diversity index across productive rearrangements. As stored in TCRdb, this immuneACCESS dataset retains in-frame rearrangements with V and J assigned. A fraction of the clones does not appear; measured against another copy, unresolved V genes explain less than half of the discrepancy, and the remainder lacks a known reason. That table gives V, J and clone size, and the DNA gave D and trimming. The sample table shows a few hundred thousand clones, and around 86% are seen once. The ten most abundant clones make up about 4.8% of the sample.

The sequenced sample was peripheral blood. This sequence was found in a man aged 50 to 60 with acute or convalescent COVID-19.

The DNA sequence follows: TGTGCCAGCAGTTTAATGGGGCGAGATACGCAGTATTTT. This encodes CASSLMGRDTQYF. The chain is made from TRBV12-3 or TRBV12-4 and TRBJ2-3; the best D guess is TRBD1, with 5 bases matching. Trimming takes 2 bases from V and 5 bases from J, and the germline ends sit 8 bases apart. The cysteine opens and the phenylalanine closes a CDR3 of 13 amino acids. This entry keeps only the CDR3 DNA: 39 bases, framed from base 1.